These 2 T cell receptor beta chains share one sample of origin, sequenced in a study of T cell responses to AZD1222 COVID-19 vaccine. Measured with immunoSEQ multiplex PCR; TCRdb has only the in-frame clones, and not every one. The sample has fewer than 120,000 clones; 92% are singletons. The sample here was peripheral blood, taken 28 days after the second AZD1222 dose. The origin of the receptors is an adult who received the AZD1222 COVID-19 vaccine.

The chain couples TRBV9 to TRBJ2-3; weak D call: TRBD1 (6 bases). The germline V gene has CDR1 SGDLS and CDR2 YYNGEE. The V end was cut by 4 bases, the J end by 0 bases, with 12 bases between. This CDR3 is built from 15 residues. The DNA for the CDR3 is TGTGCCAGCAGCCTCTCCAGGGGAAGCACAGATACGCAGTATTTT. Translation gives CASSLSRGSTDTQYF.

The CDR3 region has the DNA TGTGCCAGCAGCGGACGAGACAGGGATGGCGAGCAGTACTTC. It is translated as CASSGRDRDGEQYF. This chain uses TRBV3-1 (or the pseudogene TRBV3-2) with TRBJ2-7, with 7 nucleotides matching TRBD1. The CDR3 extends over 14 amino acids. Germline V gene data show CDR1 as LGHDT and CDR2 as YNNKEL (reference sequence). V shed 5 bases, J shed 6 bases, and the junction held 10 bases outside the gene matches.